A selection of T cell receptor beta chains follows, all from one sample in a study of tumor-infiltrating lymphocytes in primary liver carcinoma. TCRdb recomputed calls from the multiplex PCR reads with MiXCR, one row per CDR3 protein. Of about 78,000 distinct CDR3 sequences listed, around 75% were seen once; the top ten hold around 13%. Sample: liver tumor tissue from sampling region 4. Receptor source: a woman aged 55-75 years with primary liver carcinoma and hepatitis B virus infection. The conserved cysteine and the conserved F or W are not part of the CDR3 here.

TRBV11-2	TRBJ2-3	ACSPALGSKGTDTQY
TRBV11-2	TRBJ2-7	ASSLDWVSLAGPYVQY
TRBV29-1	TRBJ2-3	SVQTGWTDTQY
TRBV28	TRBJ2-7	ASSTWNLSYEQY
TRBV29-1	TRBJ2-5	SIGSGGEETLY
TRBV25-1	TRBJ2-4	ASSATGRAKNIQY
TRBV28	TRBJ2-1	ANNFSGRAGLSNNEQF
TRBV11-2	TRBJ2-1	ASSRRQAGGPGDEKF
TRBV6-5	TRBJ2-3	TSSSPTGGRDSQY
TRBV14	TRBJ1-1	ASSHEATETI
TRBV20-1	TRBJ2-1	SATLAGAYNEQF
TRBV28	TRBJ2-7	ASSAGEAGGIYEQY
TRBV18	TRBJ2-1	ASSPSTNEQF
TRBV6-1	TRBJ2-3	GNRQGGDTDTQY
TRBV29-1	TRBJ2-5	SVAGFGETQY
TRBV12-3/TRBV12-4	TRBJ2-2	ASSSVLAVTGELF
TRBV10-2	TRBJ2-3	ASTMITGTGEPSQY
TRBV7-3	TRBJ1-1	ANSLGLMNTEAF